Shown below are 32 T cell receptor beta chains from a single sample sequenced in a study of identifying expanded T cells in peripheral blood (dated by TCRdb to the late 2010s). The method was the immunoSEQ multiplex PCR assay. Not all clones reach the TCRdb copy of this immuneACCESS table, which keeps in-frame sequences only. Checked studies attribute under half of the gap to unresolved V genes and leave the rest unexplained. This sample comprises approximately 56,000 clones, roughly 82% of them detected only once. The ten largest clones add up to approximately 15% of the sample. Sequencing was performed on blood. Source of these receptors: a person aged 18 to 75 in good health.

The chain uses TRBV19 and TRBJ2-5; no clear D. V lost 3 bases and J 2 bases, leaving 13 bases between the germline ends. The CDR3 sequence is 15 residues long. The V gene's germline CDR1 is LNHDA and CDR2 SQIVND (reference sequence). CDR3 protein: CASSISPRRQETQYF. The CDR3 DNA sequence: TGTGCCAGTAGTATTTCCCCCAGGAGACAAGAGACCCAGTACTTC. The whole variable domain, remainder taken from reference TRBV19 and TRBJ2-5, is DGGITQSPKYLFRKEGQNVTLSCEQNLNHDAMYWYRQDPGQGLRLIYYSQIVNDFQKGDIAEGYSVSREKKESFPLTVTSAQKNPTAFYLCASSISPRRQETQYFGPGTRLLVL.

The rearrangement links TRBV2 to TRBJ1-4; no reliable D call. The CDR3 consists of 13 residues. The V gene lost 8 bases and the J gene lost 5 bases, with 12 bases spanning the gap. Germline V gene data show CDR1 as SNHLY and CDR2 as FYNNEI. Written as DNA, the CDR3 is TGTGCCAGCGGTAGTGGAAGAAATGAAAAACTGTTTTTT. Protein: CASGSGRNEKLFF. The variable domain in full, with the rest retrieved from reference TRBV2 and TRBJ1-4, is EPEVTQTPSHQVTQMGQEVILRCVPISNHLYFYWYRQILGQKVEFLVSFYNNEISEKSEIFDDQFSVERPDGSNFTLKIRSTKLEDSAMYFCASGSGRNEKLFFGSGTQLSVL.

The gene calls are TRBV7-6 and TRBJ2-5, with 9 positions matching TRBD1. CDR3 length equals 15 residues. With V trimmed by 0 bases and J by 2 bases, 1 base remained unmatched. Germline CDR1 SGHVS, CDR2 FNYEAQ. CDR3 DNA sequence: TGTGCCAGCAGCTTAGCCGGGACAGGGCAAGAGACCCAGTACTTC. Amino acid sequence: CASSLAGTGQETQYF.

V gene TRBV9 combines with J gene TRBJ2-3; D is perhaps TRBD1 (6 bases). Germline CDR1 and CDR2: SGDLS and YYNGEE. CDR3 size: 14 residues. V dropped 6 bases and J dropped 1 base, with 12 bases sitting between them. The CDR3: CASNRGGGTDTQYF. The DNA for the CDR3 is TGTGCCAGCAACAGAGGGGGTGGCACAGATACGCAGTATTTT.

This sequence joins TRBV7-2 and TRBJ1-2; no reliable D call. V was pared by 5 bases and J by 4 bases, with 20 bases between. The CDR3 extends over 16 amino acids. CDR1 and CDR2 (germline): SGHTA, FQGNSA. The CDR3 spells CASSPEGSRVSYGYTF. Written as DNA, the CDR3 is TGTGCCAGCAGCCCAGAGGGTAGCCGGGTCTCCTATGGCTACACCTTC.

The CDR3 protein is CASRPQGVSYNEQFF. In DNA, the CDR3 is TGTGCCAGCAGACCACAGGGGGTCTCCTACAATGAGCAGTTCTTC. This chain connects TRBV2 to TRBJ2-1; TRBD1 aligns across 8 bases. Losses at the gene ends were 6 bases for V and 0 bases for J; bases not matched to a gene: 4. CDR3 length: 15 residues. Germline V CDR1 and CDR2: SNHLY, FYNNEI.

The chain has TRBV5-5 and TRBJ2-3; 7 bases align to TRBD2. The CDR3 has 13 residues. The V gene's germline CDR1 is SGHKS and CDR2 YYEKEE (reference sequence). V trimming: 1 base; J trimming: 10 bases; junction bases outside the gene matches: 6. This chain's CDR3 is CASSLNREVAQYF. The CDR3 bases are TGTGCCAGCAGCTTGAATCGGGAGGTGGCGCAGTATTTT.

V is TRBV5-1 and J is TRBJ2-3; D remains ambiguous. The germline gives CDR1 SGHRS, CDR2 YFSETQ. The CDR3 has 19 residues. V was trimmed by 1 base and J by 1 base, leaving 22 bases between them. CDR3 sequence reads: CASSLSTARAQRGTDTQYF. CDR3 coding DNA: TGCGCCAGCAGCTTGTCTACGGCTCGGGCCCAACGAGGCACAGATACGCAGTATTTT.

The chain is built from TRBV27 and TRBJ2-3; D is possibly TRBD1 or TRBD2 (5 bases each). Germline V gene sequence: CDR1 MNHEY, CDR2 SMNVEV (reference sequence). The CDR3 consists of 14 residues. Between the trimmed V and J ends, which lost 3 bases and 0 bases, there was a span of 7 bases. The CDR3 sequence is CASSLWGSTDTQYF. In nucleotides, the CDR3 is TGTGCCAGCAGTTTGTGGGGGAGCACAGATACGCAGTATTTT.

This clone was detected a few times. The genes are TRBV6-6 and TRBJ1-6, with 7 nucleotides matching TRBD1. The trim removed 0 bases at V and 10 bases at J, leaving 6 bases unmatched. Germline loops: CDR1 MNHNY, CDR2 SVGAGI (reference sequence). The CDR3 is 15 amino acids. CDR3 in amino acids: CASSYSTGDSSPLHF. The CDR3 nucleotides read TGTGCCAGCAGTTACTCCACAGGGGATTCGTCACCCCTCCACTTT.

This chain joins TRBV19 and TRBJ2-1; 8 nucleotides line up with TRBD2. V lost 6 bases, J lost 3 bases, and 1 base stayed unmatched. Germline loops: CDR1 LNHDA, CDR2 SQIVND (reference sequence). There are 13 residues in the CDR3. The CDR3 here is CASRGLDYNEQFF. The CDR3 DNA follows: TGTGCCAGTAGGGGACTAGACTACAATGAGCAGTTCTTC.

The V and J genes are TRBV7-3 and TRBJ2-6, with D perhaps TRBD1 (6 bases). Germline CDR1 is SGHTA and CDR2 is FQGTGA. The germline V and J ends were trimmed by 4 bases and 2 bases, with 12 bases remaining between them. This CDR3 region has 16 residues. Here the CDR3 DNA reads TGTGCCAGCAGCTCGAAGTCAGGGGCTGGGGCCAACGTCCTGACTTTC. Residues: CASSSKSGAGANVLTF. The full variable domain, completed using reference TRBV7-3 and TRBJ2-6, is GAGVSQTPSNKVTEKGKYVELRCDPISGHTALYWYRQSLGQGPEFLIYFQGTGAADDSGLPNDRFFAVRPEGSVSTLKIQRTERGDSAVYLCASSSKSGAGANVLTFGAGSRLTVL.

J is TRBJ2-7 and V is TRBV6-5; D remains unclear. Germline V gene lookup returns CDR1 MNHEY and CDR2 SVGAGI. Trimming removed 7 bases at V and 0 bases at J, with 13 bases between. The CDR3 has 14 amino acids. In DNA, the CDR3 is TGTGCCAGCACCGCCCCCAGGAGCTCCTACGAGCAGTACTTC. It specifies CASTAPRSSYEQYF.

The chain links TRBV6-1 to TRBJ2-3; maybe TRBD2 (5 bases). The V gene's germline CDR1 is MNHNS and CDR2 SASEGT. The CDR3 consists of 14 residues. V dropped 2 bases and J dropped 0 bases, with 6 bases sitting between them. CDR3 protein: CASSEPGSTDTQYF. In DNA form, the CDR3 reads TGTGCCAGCAGTGAACCGGGGAGCACAGATACGCAGTATTTT.

The chain joins TRBV6-1 to TRBJ1-1; D unclear. V was pared by 0 bases and J by 10 bases, with 12 bases between. The CDR3 totals 13 residues. Germline V gives CDR1 MNHNS, CDR2 SASEGT. The CDR3 DNA follows: TGTGCCAGCAGTGAAGCTGCGGTCGGTAGAGCTTTCTTT. It encodes CASSEAAVGRAFF.

V gene TRBV6-4 combines with J gene TRBJ2-7; 12 bases are shared with TRBD2. This CDR3 region has 14 residues. The V and J ends lost 7 bases and 4 bases, in that order; junction bases with no gene match: 5. Germline V gives CDR1 MRHNA, CDR2 SNTAGT. CDR3 residues: CASTRLAGVYEQYF. The CDR3 DNA is TGTGCCAGCACTAGACTAGCGGGAGTTTACGAGCAGTACTTC.

This clone has just one count. This sequence joins TRBV7-9 and TRBJ2-3; D is perhaps TRBD2 (6 bases). The CDR3 sequence is 16 residues long. The germline V gene has CDR1 SEHNR and CDR2 FQNEAQ (reference sequence). Trimming shortened V by 5 bases and J by 1 base, and 16 bases separated the two germline ends. CDR3 sequence reads: CASSPVTRGGTDTQYF. Written as DNA, the CDR3 is TGTGCCAGCAGCCCCGTGACGCGGGGAGGCACAGATACGCAGTATTTT.

The chain links TRBV29-1 to TRBJ2-1, with 8 bases matching TRBD2. Trimming removed 5 bases from V and 3 bases from J; junction bases left unmatched: 6. This CDR3 is 14 amino acids long. The V gene's germline CDR1 is SQVTM and CDR2 ANQGSEA. DNA of the CDR3: TGCAGCGTTTCGGCTAGCGGGTTCTACAATGAGCAGTTCTTC. Translation: CSVSASGFYNEQFF.

This clone appeared once. The chain is built from TRBV7-2 and TRBJ2-3; 9 bases map to TRBD2. The junction had 3 bases not matched to a gene; V was cut back by 3 bases and J by 2 bases. Germline V gene data show CDR1 as SGHTA and CDR2 as FQGNSA. This CDR3 has 15 residues. This chain's CDR3 is CASSLSGGLTDTQYF. The CDR3 DNA reads TGTGCCAGCAGCTTGAGCGGGGGGCTCACAGATACGCAGTATTTT. The entire variable domain, with the rest obtained from reference TRBV7-2 and TRBJ2-3, is as follows: GAGVSQSPSNKVTEKGKDVELRCDPISGHTALYWYRQSLGQGLEFLIYFQGNSAPDKSGLPSDRFSAERTGGSVSTLTIQRTQQEDSAVYLCASSLSGGLTDTQYFGPGTRLTVL.

The J gene is TRBJ2-1, the V gene TRBV11-2; 11 bases match TRBD2. The CDR3 length is 16 residues. CDR1 and CDR2 from the germline V gene are SGHAT and FQNNGV. The trim removed 3 bases at V and 3 bases at J, leaving 4 bases unmatched. This CDR3 reads CASSFGLAGFYNEQFF. CDR3 nucleotide sequence: TGTGCCAGCAGCTTCGGACTAGCGGGTTTCTACAATGAGCAGTTCTTC.

Concerning this clone: Other DNA variants within this sample encode the same CDR3. The J gene is TRBJ2-3, the V gene TRBV5-1; 9 positions agree with TRBD1. Trimming cost V 0 bases and J 3 bases; bases outside gene matches: 5. This CDR3 contains 16 residues. CDR1 SGHRS and CDR2 YFSETQ come from the germline V gene. CDR3 coding DNA: TGCGCCAGCAGCTTGGGCCGGGACAGGGTTACAGATACGCAGTATTTT. Protein product: CASSLGRDRVTDTQYF.

In its sample, this clone was seen a few times. The V call is TRBV7-2, the J call TRBJ2-7; no firm D call. V shed 6 bases and J shed 2 bases, with 8 bases lying between them. CDR1 is SGHTA and CDR2 is FQGNSA in the germline V gene. The CDR3 contains 12 residues. CDR3 bases: TGTGCCAGCAGTCGTAGGACCTACGAGCAGTACGTC. It specifies CASSRRTYEQYV.

This sequence joins TRBV6-6 and TRBJ1-1; D may be TRBD1 (5 bases). Trimming shortened V by 4 bases and J by 1 base, and 10 bases separated the two germline ends. Per germline, CDR1 MNHNY and CDR2 SVGAGI (reference sequence). CDR3 length: 14 amino acids. This chain's CDR3 is CASSSGRTNTEAFF. Written as DNA, the CDR3 is TGTGCCAGCAGTTCAGGGAGGACGAACACTGAAGCTTTCTTT.

The chain employs TRBV9 and TRBJ2-6, with TRBD1 matching over 10 bases. Losses at the gene ends were 3 bases for V and 0 bases for J; bases not matched to a gene: 6. Germline V gives CDR1 SGDLS, CDR2 YYNGEE. CDR3 length equals 18 residues. DNA for the CDR3: TGTGCCAGCAGCGCCCGACAGGGGGCAAGCTCTGGGGCCAACGTCCTGACTTTC. Protein sequence: CASSARQGASSGANVLTF.

This clone showed up just a few times. This chain joins TRBV2 and TRBJ2-7; D unclear. V gave up 7 bases and J gave up 7 bases, with 14 bases separating them. The germline V gene has CDR1 SNHLY and CDR2 FYNNEI. CDR3 length: 12 amino acids. Here the CDR3 reads CASTSGVGEQYV. The CDR3, as DNA: TGTGCCAGCACTTCTGGGGTGGGGGAGCAGTACGTC.

The chain links TRBV7-4 to TRBJ1-3; 9 bases match TRBD1. Germline V gene lookup returns CDR1 SGHVT and CDR2 SQSDAQ. V was clipped by 5 bases and J by 3 bases; unmatched bases: 5. The CDR3 has 15 residues. The CDR3 here is CASSPDRGSGNTIYF. CDR3 bases: TGTGCCAGCAGCCCGGACAGGGGAAGTGGAAACACCATATATTTT.

In its sample, this clone was seen once. The chain carries TRBV5-1 and TRBJ2-5, with 7 bases lining up with TRBD1. The V segment lost 2 bases and the J segment 3 bases; nucleotides outside the gene matches: 1. In germline, CDR1 is SGHRS, CDR2 YFSETQ. This CDR3 has 13 residues. CDR3 sequence: CASSLGQEETQYF. As DNA, the CDR3 is TGCGCCAGCAGCTTAGGACAGGAAGAGACCCAGTACTTC. Full variable domain (remainder filled in from reference TRBV5-1 and TRBJ2-5): KAGVTQTPRYLIKTRGQQVTLSCSPISGHRSVSWYQQTPGQGLQFLFEYFSETQRNKGNFPGRFSGRQFSNSRSEMNVSTLELGDSALYLCASSLGQEETQYFGPGTRLLVL.

This chain connects TRBV7-8 to TRBJ1-4; D call uncertain. The V end lost 1 base, the J end lost 8 bases, and 5 bases lay between the germline ends. CDR1 is SGHVS, CDR2 FQNEAQ, per germline. The CDR3 loop spans 12 amino acids. CDR3 bases: TGTGCCAGCAGCTTAGGAGGGGAAAAACTGTTTTTT. As protein: CASSLGGEKLFF.

The chain combines TRBV2 with TRBJ2-5, with D possibly matching TRBD2 (6 bases). The germline V and J ends were trimmed by 6 bases and 2 bases, with 13 bases remaining between them. From germline, CDR1 is SNHLY and CDR2 FYNNEI. CDR3 length equals 14 residues. This CDR3 reads CASSRLGRQETQYF. The CDR3 nucleotides are TGTGCCAGCAGCCGACTAGGAAGACAAGAGACCCAGTACTTC. Supplemented by reference TRBV2 and TRBJ2-5, the full variable domain reads EPEVTQTPSHQVTQMGQEVILRCVPISNHLYFYWYRQILGQKVEFLVSFYNNEISEKSEIFDDQFSVERPDGSNFTLKIRSTKLEDSAMYFCASSRLGRQETQYFGPGTRLLVL.

The V gene is TRBV5-1, the J gene TRBJ2-4, with 7 bases fitting TRBD1. Looked up from germline, CDR1 is SGHRS and CDR2 is YFSETQ. J lost 7 bases, V lost 4 bases, and 8 bases had no gene match. The CDR3 runs 14 residues. The CDR3 region is CASSTMRGQNIQYF. The CDR3 nucleotides are TGCGCCAGCAGCACTATGAGGGGGCAGAACATTCAGTACTTC.

The V gene is TRBV5-1, the J gene TRBJ2-7; D possibly uses TRBD1 or TRBD2 (5 bases each). Germline CDR1 and CDR2: SGHRS and YFSETQ. The CDR3 runs to 15 residues. V was pared by 4 bases and J by 0 bases, with 14 bases between. The CDR3 DNA reads TGCGCCAGCAGCCCCGGGACCGTTAGCTCCTACGAGCAGTACTTC. Amino acids: CASSPGTVSSYEQYF. The whole variable domain, remainder taken from reference TRBV5-1 and TRBJ2-7, is KAGVTQTPRYLIKTRGQQVTLSCSPISGHRSVSWYQQTPGQGLQFLFEYFSETQRNKGNFPGRFSGRQFSNSRSEMNVSTLELGDSALYLCASSPGTVSSYEQYFGPGTRLTVT.

This chain uses TRBV9 with TRBJ2-3; no definite D call. This CDR3 is 14 amino acids long. The germline V gene has CDR1 SGDLS and CDR2 YYNGEE. Deletions cut 0 bases from V and 5 bases from J, with 10 bases between. This CDR3 is CASSVGALLDTQYF. The CDR3 DNA sequence: TGTGCCAGCAGCGTAGGAGCTCTCCTAGATACGCAGTATTTT.